The 18 T cell receptor beta chains presented below share a single source sample, sequenced in a study of blood T cells in healthy people across ages. The second PCR ran about 6 to 12 cycles with a sample-barcoded 5' primer and J-beta primers. TCRdb re-derived calls from the 5' RACE reads in MiXCR, one entry per CDR3 protein. The sample consists of 1.8 million or so distinct CDR3 sequences, more than 35% of them appearing once. Sequenced material: blood. The source of these receptors is a human donor in good health.

As to this clonotype: One end of the junction varies from germline; a read error may be responsible. The genes are TRBV18 and TRBJ2-4; D may correspond to TRBD1 or TRBD2 (6 bases each). This CDR3 has 16 amino acids. The germline CDR1 and CDR2 sequences are KGHSH and LQKENI. DNA for the CDR3: TGTGCCAGCTCACCACTGAGGGGGGATGCCAAAAACACTCAGTACTTC. As protein: CASSPLRGDAKNTQYF.

This clonotype was found many times. This sequence joins TRBV9 and TRBJ2-5; D remains unclear. Germline V gene lookup returns CDR1 SGDLS and CDR2 YYNGEE. Trimming shortened V by 8 bases and J by 1 base, and 12 bases separated the two germline ends. The CDR3 has 13 amino acids. The CDR3, as DNA: TGTGCCAGTAGTGTCGGATTCCAAGAGACCCAGTACTTC. It translates to CASSVGFQETQYF.

This clonotype was observed a few times. A junction end diverges from the germline sequence, so it may reflect a read error. The chain joins TRBV12-3 or TRBV12-4 to TRBJ2-4; D ambiguous. The CDR3 is made up of 12 amino acids. CDR3 sequence (DNA): TGTGCCAGCAGTCAAGGACGGTCCATTCGGTACTTC. It is translated as CASSQGRSIRYF.

The gene calls are TRBV7-2 and TRBJ2-7; tentatively, D is TRBD1 (5 bases). The J call may be incorrect, as the DNA end agrees better with TRBJ2-5. The CDR3 contains 14 residues. Germline CDR1 reads SGHTA; CDR2 reads FQGNSA. The CDR3 DNA sequence: TGTGCCAGCAGTTACCCAGGGTACCGAGAGACCCAGTACTTC. Translated, it gives CASSYPGYRETQYF.

The chain uses TRBV3-1 and TRBJ2-5; the D call may be TRBD1 or TRBD2 (6 bases each). Germline V gene data show CDR1 as LGHDT and CDR2 as YNNKEL (reference sequence). This CDR3 contains 12 residues. Deletions cut 8 bases from V and 2 bases from J, with 9 bases between. The CDR3 DNA sequence: TGTGCCAGCGGGGGGCAACAAGAGACCCAGTACTTC. Its translation: CASGGQQETQYF.

This clonotype was observed many times. J is TRBJ2-3 and V is TRBV5-6; 12 bases align to TRBD2. The V gene's germline CDR1 is SGHDT and CDR2 YYEEEE. CDR3 length equals 16 residues. The V gene end was trimmed by 4 bases and the J gene end by 2 bases; junction bases not matched to a gene: 5. CDR3 region: CASSLRLAGVTDTQYF. The CDR3 DNA follows: TGTGCCAGCAGCCTCAGACTAGCGGGGGTCACAGATACGCAGTATTTT.

The gene calls are TRBV9 and TRBJ2-5, with 10 bases fitting TRBD2. The J call may be wrong; the DNA end is better matched by TRBJ2-7. The CDR3 is made up of 14 amino acids. Germline CDR1 SGDLS, CDR2 YYNGEE. The CDR3 here is CASSTTSGIGEQYF. CDR3 in DNA: TGTGCCAGCAGCACAACTAGCGGGATAGGCGAGCAGTACTTC.

The J gene is TRBJ1-5, the V gene TRBV10-3; D not resolved. There are 14 residues in the CDR3. Germline CDR1 reads ENHRY; CDR2 reads SYGVKD. V lost 2 bases and J lost 2, with 7 bases in between. The CDR3 spells CAISEAVGNQPQHF. The CDR3 DNA reads as TGTGCCATCAGTGAGGCGGTCGGCAATCAGCCCCAGCATTTT.

The CDR3 sequence is CASSSGVGAGGYGYTF. The DNA of the CDR3 is TGTGCCAGCAGCTCCGGGGTAGGGGCCGGGGGCTATGGCTACACCTTC. The J gene is TRBJ1-2, the V gene TRBV7-2; TRBD1 might be the D (5 bases). The CDR3 is 16 residues long. The V end lost 4 bases, the J end lost 4 bases, and 19 bases lay between the germline ends. The V gene's germline CDR1 is SGHTA and CDR2 FQGNSA.

The rearrangement links TRBV4-3 to TRBJ2-1, with 7 positions matching TRBD1. Unmatched junction bases numbered 8, after V lost 0 bases and J lost 3 bases. Germline values: CDR1 LGHNA, CDR2 YSLEER. The CDR3 loop spans 17 amino acids. The CDR3 spells CASSQEIGDSLYNEQFF. CDR3 bases: TGCGCCAGCAGCCAAGAGATCGGGGACAGCCTCTACAATGAGCAGTTCTTC.

The gene calls are TRBV12-3 or TRBV12-4 and TRBJ2-5; D gene unclear. The V gene lost 3 bases and the J gene lost 5 bases, with 16 bases spanning the gap. The CDR3 is 15 amino acids. The CDR3, as DNA: TGTGCCAGCAGTTTGATGATCGGTTCCGGGGAGACCCAGTACTTC. Translating gives CASSLMIGSGETQYF.

This clonotype was seen a handful of times. The chain couples TRBV12-3 or TRBV12-4 to TRBJ1-2, with TRBD1 as a possible D gene (5 bases). Between the trimmed V and J ends, which lost 1 base and 1 base, there was a span of 10 bases. The length of the CDR3 is 15 residues. CDR3 protein: CASSLGQYGNYGYTF. CDR3 in DNA: TGTGCCAGCAGTTTAGGACAGTATGGTAACTATGGCTACACCTTC.

Comment on this clonotype: The junction differs from germline at one of its ends, possibly a read error. CDR3 in amino acids: CANSLRWTEAFF. CDR3 sequence (DNA): TGTGCCAACAGCCTTAGATGGACTGAAGCTTTCTTT. The V and J genes are TRBV7-2 and TRBJ1-1; D is unclear. The CDR3 is made up of 12 amino acids. Per the germline V gene, CDR1 is SGHTA and CDR2 is FQGNSA.

The rearrangement uses TRBV5-1 and TRBJ2-4, with unresolved D. Trimming took off 3 bases at V and 6 bases at J, with 16 bases between the two ends. Germline V gene data show CDR1 as SGHRS and CDR2 as YFSETQ. There are 15 residues in the CDR3. The CDR3 coding sequence is TGCGCCAGCAGCTCGGCGACAACTCCGGGAAACATTCAGTACTTC. Encoded protein: CASSSATTPGNIQYF.

The chain combines TRBV20-1 with TRBJ2-7; 9 bases map to TRBD2. This CDR3 is built from 14 residues. Germline CDR1 reads DFQATT; CDR2 reads SNEGSKA (reference sequence). The ends lost 6 bases at V and 2 bases at J; junction bases unmatched: 8. The CDR3 spells CSADGLAGTYEQYF. In nucleotides, the CDR3 is TGCAGTGCCGACGGGCTAGCGGGGACCTACGAGCAGTACTTC.

This clonotype has just a few counts. The V gene is TRBV7-8, the J gene TRBJ2-1, with 12 nucleotides matching TRBD2. V shed 8 bases, J shed 4 bases, and the junction held 18 bases outside the gene matches. CDR1 and CDR2 from the germline V gene are SGHVS and FQNEAQ. The CDR3 contains 19 residues. CDR3 sequence (DNA): TGTGCCAGCCGGTCCAGGGGGGGGCGACTAGCGGGGGTTTACAATGAGCAGTTCTTC. Translated, it gives CASRSRGGRLAGVYNEQFF.

This rearrangement joins TRBV7-8 to TRBJ2-3; 8 nucleotides line up with TRBD2. This CDR3 region has 17 residues. Germline V CDR1 and CDR2: SGHVS, FQNEAQ. The V and J ends lost 3 bases and 2 bases, in that order; junction bases with no gene match: 10. CDR3 sequence (DNA): TGTGCCAGCAGCTTTGGCGGGGGGAATGCGGACACAGATACGCAGTATTTT. It translates to CASSFGGGNADTDTQYF.

The chain carries TRBV5-6 and TRBJ2-7, with 8 bases fitting TRBD1. This CDR3 is built from 16 residues. Germline lookup yields CDR1 SGHDT and CDR2 YYEEEE. The trim removed 0 bases at V and 7 bases at J, leaving 12 bases unmatched. The CDR3 region has the DNA TGTGCCAGCAGCTTGGAAGGCAGGGGGCCAGGTAAAGAGCAGTACTTC. Its translation is CASSLEGRGPGKEQYF.